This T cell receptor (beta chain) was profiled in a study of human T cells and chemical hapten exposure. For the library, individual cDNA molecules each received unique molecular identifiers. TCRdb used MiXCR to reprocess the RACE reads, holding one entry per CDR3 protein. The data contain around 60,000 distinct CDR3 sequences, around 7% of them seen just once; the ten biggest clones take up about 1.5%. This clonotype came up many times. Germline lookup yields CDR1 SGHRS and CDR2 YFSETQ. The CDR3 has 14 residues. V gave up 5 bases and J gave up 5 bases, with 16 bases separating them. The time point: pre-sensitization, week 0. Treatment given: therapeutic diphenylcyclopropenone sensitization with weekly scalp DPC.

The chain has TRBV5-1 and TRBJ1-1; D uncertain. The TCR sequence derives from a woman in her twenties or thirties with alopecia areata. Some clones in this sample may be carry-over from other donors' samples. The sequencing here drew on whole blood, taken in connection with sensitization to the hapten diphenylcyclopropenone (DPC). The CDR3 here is CASRFSIGETEAFF. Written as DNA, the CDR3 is TGCGCCAGCAGGTTTTCGATCGGAGAAACTGAAGCTTTCTTT.